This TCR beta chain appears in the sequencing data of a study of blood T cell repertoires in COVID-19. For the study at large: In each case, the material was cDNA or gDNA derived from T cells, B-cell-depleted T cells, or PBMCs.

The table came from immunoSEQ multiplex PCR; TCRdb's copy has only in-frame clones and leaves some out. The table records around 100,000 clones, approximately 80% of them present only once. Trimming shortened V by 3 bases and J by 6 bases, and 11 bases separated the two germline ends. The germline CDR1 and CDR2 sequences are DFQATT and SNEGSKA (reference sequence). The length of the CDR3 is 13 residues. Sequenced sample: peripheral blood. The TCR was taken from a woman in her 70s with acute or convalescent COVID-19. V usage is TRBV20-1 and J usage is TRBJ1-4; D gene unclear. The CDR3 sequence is CSASYGADEKLFF. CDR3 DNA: TGCAGTGCTAGTTACGGAGCAGATGAAAAACTGTTTTTT.